Listed here is a single T cell receptor beta chain. No antigen is known for it. Per-base quality was not reported, and no clone a single base away is much larger than it. This entry comes from a study of STAT5B mutations in CD4+ large granular lymphocyte leukemia (dated by TCRdb to between 2021 and 2022). About the study as a whole: When cryopreserved patient cells were available, CD8+ cells were depleted as a first step, and selection with anti-CD4 microbeads followed. TCRbeta repertoires of CD4+ T-cell large granular lymphocyte leukemia patients were compared with those of healthy blood donors. Flow cytometry on FACSCanto II or FACSVerse showed that the purified fractions were more than 95% pure among lymphocytes. Broad study findings and their caveats: Greater clonality appeared to be present in CD4-sorted patient repertoires than in healthy CD4+ repertoires, and the difference was retained after the putative leukemic clones were removed. Each patient's main leukemic clonotypes were private, but roughly 25% of these clonotypes showed up at low frequency in the non-leukemic repertoires of other patients. The sources of patient cells varied, and only 6 or 7 CD4-sorted patient samples were included in the clonality comparison with healthy controls. The data were not HLA-matched, and the relatively small sample size could explain the higher clonality seen in CD4+ compared with CD8+ T-LGLL. TRBV06-family usage was enriched among the top patient clones (8/27) compared with healthy controls (2/35).

The immunoSEQ assay at survey resolution was used to sequence TCRbeta rearrangements from genomic DNA. In the paper's pipeline: Clonotypes making up more than 5% of the repertoire were considered putative leukemic clones, giving 50 to 65 such clones in about 25 patients. In the TCR sequencing data, the lowest productive clonotype frequency that could be detected was 2.59 x 10-5. Only productive TCRbeta rearrangements, meaning sequences that were complete and in-frame, were kept for the analyses. Simpson clonality, calculated in the immunoSEQ Analyzer version 3.0, was used as the measure of sample clonality. Clones were grouped by frequency into very rare, small, medium, large (1-20%) or hyperexpanded (>20%) categories. Generation probabilities were estimated with OLGA 1.2.3, V-gene circos plots were made with VDJtools, specificities were looked up in VDJdb, and CDR3 motifs were identified with GLIPH. Here the immuneACCESS table is served through TCRdb, limited to in-frame sequences with V and J called. Missing clones are a known gap in these copies; in checked studies unresolved V genes cover under half, and the rest lacks a known reason. That table furnishes V, J and clone size, whereas the DNA furnished D and trimming. Counted in this sample were more than 6,500 clones; under 90% of them appeared once. The biggest ten clones account for around 50% of the sample.

The V and J ends are trimmed by 0 bases and 7 bases, leaving 11 bases between them. In the germline V gene, CDR1 corresponds to MNHNS and CDR2 to SASEGT. The CDR3 runs 14 residues from the cysteine to the phenylalanine. Of all the DNA, just the CDR3 is kept, 42 bases in frame from base 1. Hematology units in Padova (Italy), Helsinki (Finland) and Shinshu (Japan) recruited the CD4+ T-LGLL patients. Depending on sample availability, patient samples were obtained as bead-purified CD4+, CD4+CD8+, CD57+ or CD56+ fractions, or as unselected PBMC. Patient TCRbeta data were integrated with somatic STAT5B mutation profiles obtained by deep amplicon sequencing of the same DNA. All TCR-sequenced material derived from peripheral blood: patient blood samples and healthy donor buffy coats. Peripheral blood mononuclear cells were isolated by Ficoll-Hypaque gradient centrifugation. Genomic DNA was extracted with the Gentra Puregene Cell and Tissue kit and quantified on a Qubit 2.0 fluorometer.

The sequence links TRBV6-1 to TRBJ2-3; the D gene cannot be named for sure. This receptor was obtained from a woman aged 65 to 85 with CD4+ T-cell large granular lymphocyte leukemia. Sequencing was carried out using PBMCs. The CDR3 protein: CASSEALKGYTQYF. The DNA is TGTGCCAGCAGTGAAGCGCTTAAAGGCTATACGCAGTATTTT.